Each of the 30 T cell receptor beta chains below was sequenced from the same sample in a study of cytomegalovirus exposure and HLA in healthy donors. 60 Vbeta and 13 Jbeta primers were used in PCR. Libraries were prepared by immunoSEQ multiplex PCR; TCRdb keeps only in-frame clonotypes and omits some of them. This table holds under 70,000 clones, under 80% found once. The material sequenced was PBMCs. The origin of the receptors is a male donor in good health and CMV-seropositive.

CDR3 DNA sequence: TGTGCCAGCAGCCAAGACCAATACGGAACGGGGTCCAATGAGCAGTTCTTC. Its translation: CASSQDQYGTGSNEQFF. The chain links TRBV4-2 to TRBJ2-1; D is possibly TRBD2 (5 bases). Germline lookup yields CDR1 LGHNA and CDR2 YNFKEQ. Deletions cut 0 bases from V and 6 bases from J, with 18 bases between. The CDR3 is 17 amino acids.

This chain joins TRBV5-1 and TRBJ2-3; D remains unclear. Germline values: CDR1 SGHRS, CDR2 YFSETQ. Between the trimmed V and J ends, which lost 2 bases and 0 bases, there was a span of 13 bases. The CDR3 runs 16 residues. DNA of the CDR3: TGCGCCAGCAGCTTCGGGTCCCTTGCTAGCACAGATACGCAGTATTTT. It codes for CASSFGSLASTDTQYF. Supplemented by reference TRBV5-1 and TRBJ2-3, the full variable domain reads KAGVTQTPRYLIKTRGQQVTLSCSPISGHRSVSWYQQTPGQGLQFLFEYFSETQRNKGNFPGRFSGRQFSNSRSEMNVSTLELGDSALYLCASSFGSLASTDTQYFGPGTRLTVL.

In its sample, this clone was seen once. The rearrangement links TRBV2 to TRBJ1-2; TRBD1 matches at 7 bases. V shed 3 bases and J 4 bases; nucleotides not matched to a gene: 11. CDR3 length equals 16 residues. Germline V lookup: CDR1 SNHLY, CDR2 FYNNEI. CDR3 in DNA: TGTGCCAGCAGTGATAGTGAGACAGGGTTTGTCTATGGCTACACCTTC. Translated, it gives CASSDSETGFVYGYTF. The full variable domain, with the rest looked up from reference TRBV2 and TRBJ1-2, is EPEVTQTPSHQVTQMGQEVILRCVPISNHLYFYWYRQILGQKVEFLVSFYNNEISEKSEIFDDQFSVERPDGSNFTLKIRSTKLEDSAMYFCASSDSETGFVYGYTFGSGTRLTVV.

The chain combines TRBV11-1 with TRBJ2-2; 11 nucleotides align to TRBD2. V was clipped by 5 bases and J by 6 bases; unmatched bases: 5. The CDR3 runs to 15 residues. The V gene's germline CDR1 is SGHAT and CDR2 FQDESV (reference sequence). CDR3 in amino acids: CASSPVAGGSGELFF. The CDR3 DNA sequence: TGTGCCAGCAGCCCAGTAGCGGGGGGGTCCGGGGAGCTGTTTTTT. The complete variable domain, with remaining parts taken from reference TRBV11-1 and TRBJ2-2, reads EAEVAQSPRYKITEKSQAVAFWCDPISGHATLYWYRQILGQGPELLVQFQDESVVDDSQLPKDRFSAERLKGVDSTLKIQPAELGDSAMYLCASSPVAGGSGELFFGEGSRLTVL.

The chain links TRBV2 to TRBJ1-2; D gene uncertain. The CDR3 is 11 residues long. Trimming took off 4 bases at V and 7 bases at J, with 7 bases between the two ends. Germline loops: CDR1 SNHLY, CDR2 FYNNEI. CDR3 in amino acids: CASSAPGGYTF. In DNA form, the CDR3 reads TGTGCCAGCAGTGCCCCCGGTGGCTACACCTTC. The complete variable domain, with remaining parts taken from reference TRBV2 and TRBJ1-2, reads EPEVTQTPSHQVTQMGQEVILRCVPISNHLYFYWYRQILGQKVEFLVSFYNNEISEKSEIFDDQFSVERPDGSNFTLKIRSTKLEDSAMYFCASSAPGGYTFGSGTRLTVV.

V is TRBV4-1 and J is TRBJ1-2; no definite D call. Trimming removed 1 base from V and 3 bases from J, with 12 bases in between. The CDR3 contains 15 residues. The germline CDR1 and CDR2 sequences are MGHRA and YSYEKL. The CDR3 loop is CASSQVSSDYYGYTF. The CDR3 DNA is TGCGCCAGCAGCCAAGTTAGTTCAGACTACTATGGCTACACCTTC.

This chain links TRBV27 with TRBJ1-5; TRBD1 might be the D (5 bases). V was cut by 3 bases and J by 3 bases, with 9 bases left in between. This CDR3 contains 14 residues. Germline CDR1 MNHEY, CDR2 SMNVEV (reference sequence). The CDR3 coding sequence is TGTGCCAGCAGTTTGAGCAGGGTCAATCAGCCCCAGCATTTT. Protein sequence: CASSLSRVNQPQHF.

The V and J genes are TRBV7-2 and TRBJ2-7, with TRBD1 matching 7 bases. The CDR3 is made up of 14 amino acids. Germline V gene lookup returns CDR1 SGHTA and CDR2 FQGNSA. V shed 5 bases and J 5 bases; nucleotides not matched to a gene: 9. The CDR3 region is CASSPWTGLNEQYF. The CDR3 nucleotides read TGTGCCAGCAGCCCATGGACAGGACTCAACGAGCAGTACTTC.

The chain has TRBV6-1 and TRBJ2-7; D unresolved. The CDR3 loop spans 16 amino acids. Between the trimmed V and J ends, which lost 0 bases and 2 bases, there was a span of 14 bases. In germline, CDR1 is MNHNS, CDR2 SASEGT. The CDR3 DNA follows: TGTGCCAGCAGTGAAGCGCACGGTGTAGTCCCCTACGAGCAGTACTTC. Its protein is CASSEAHGVVPYEQYF.

This clone has only one observation. The chain is built from TRBV20-1 and TRBJ2-7; D possibly corresponds to TRBD2 (6 bases). V was trimmed by 6 bases and J by 5 bases, leaving 11 bases between them. CDR3 length: 11 amino acids. Per germline, CDR1 DFQATT and CDR2 SNEGSKA (reference sequence). The CDR3 DNA sequence: TGCAGTGCGGAGGGTATCGACGAGCAGTACTTC. This sequence encodes CSAEGIDEQYF.

The sample holds one count of this clone. V is TRBV11-2 and J is TRBJ2-1; D is possibly TRBD1 (5 bases). Germline V CDR1 and CDR2: SGHAT, FQNNGV. The CDR3 has 14 amino acids. V lost 2 bases to trimming and J lost 7 bases, with 12 bases between them. The DNA of the CDR3 is TGTGCCAGCAGCTTATGGGGCCTTATGAATGAGCAGTTCTTC. It translates to CASSLWGLMNEQFF.

The chain employs TRBV27 and TRBJ2-7; 7 bases agree with TRBD1. V lost 4 bases and J lost 0; bases outside the gene matches: 3. Germline assignment: CDR1 MNHEY and CDR2 SMNVEV (reference sequence). The CDR3 has 14 amino acids. The CDR3: CASSWGQSSYEQYF. The CDR3 DNA follows: TGTGCCAGCAGTTGGGGACAGAGCTCCTACGAGCAGTACTTC.

V is TRBV30 and J is TRBJ2-4, with 8 bases matching TRBD1. The CDR3 is 12 residues long. J lost 4 bases, V lost 8 bases, and 4 bases had no gene match. CDR1 and CDR2 from the germline V gene are GTSNPN and SVGIG (reference sequence). The CDR3 is CARGDRKNIQYF. CDR3 nucleotides: TGTGCCAGGGGGGACAGGAAAAACATTCAGTACTTC.

The rearrangement links TRBV19 to TRBJ2-5; 11 positions agree with TRBD2. The V gene end was trimmed by 5 bases and the J gene end by 2 bases; junction bases not matched to a gene: 10. Germline loops: CDR1 LNHDA, CDR2 SQIVND (reference sequence). The CDR3 has 17 residues. CDR3 sequence reads: CASSGRILAGGQETQYF. DNA of the CDR3: TGTGCCAGTAGTGGACGAATTCTAGCGGGGGGTCAAGAGACCCAGTACTTC.

The chain recombines TRBV9 with TRBJ2-4, with TRBD2 as a possible D gene (7 bases). The CDR3 contains 16 residues. With 2 bases removed from V and 8 bases from J, the gap between germline ends came to 20 bases. CDR1 and CDR2 (germline): SGDLS, YYNGEE. CDR3 bases: TGTGCCAGCAGCGTCCCCACCAAGGGGGGGTCGGACATTCAGTACTTC. The encoded protein is CASSVPTKGGSDIQYF.

The chain couples TRBV7-3 to TRBJ2-3; the D is unclear. V lost 5 bases to trimming and J lost 4 bases, with 13 bases between them. Germline assignment: CDR1 SGHTA and CDR2 FQGTGA. The CDR3 sequence is 14 residues long. CDR3 bases: TGTGCCAGCAGCCTCCGTGCTCGGGCAGATACGCAGTATTTT. Translated: CASSLRARADTQYF.

This chain joins TRBV28 and TRBJ1-5; D may be TRBD1 (5 bases). Deletions cut 4 bases from V and 0 bases from J, with 10 bases between. This CDR3 spans 15 amino acids. Germline assignment: CDR1 MDHEN and CDR2 SYDVKM. The CDR3 is CASSSGRASNQPQHF. The CDR3 nucleotides read TGTGCCAGCAGTTCTGGCAGGGCTAGCAATCAGCCCCAGCATTTT.

This chain links TRBV6-5 with TRBJ2-7; 7 bases map to TRBD2. CDR3 length equals 13 residues. The ends lost 10 bases at V and 2 bases at J; junction bases unmatched: 8. The germline V gene encodes CDR1 MNHEY and CDR2 SVGAGI. The CDR3 protein is CATRFRGAYEQYF. CDR3 bases: TGTGCCACCCGTTTCCGGGGGGCCTACGAGCAGTACTTC.

This sequence joins TRBV4-1 and TRBJ1-5; TRBD1 is a possible D gene (6 bases). The germline V gene has CDR1 MGHRA and CDR2 YSYEKL. There are 14 residues in the CDR3. V lost 4 bases and J lost 3, with 10 bases in between. The CDR3 DNA reads TGCGCCAGCAGCCCCAGGGGCCTCAATCAGCCCCAGCATTTT. This encodes CASSPRGLNQPQHF.

The genes are TRBV18 and TRBJ2-3, with TRBD2 identical over 11 bases. This CDR3 comprises 15 residues. Germline trimming cut 3 bases from V and 3 bases from J; bases unmatched to any gene: 2. Germline CDR1 reads KGHSH; CDR2 reads LQKENI. The CDR3 DNA reads as TGTGCCAGCTCACCTAGCGGGGGGGCGACAGATACGCAGTATTTT. Protein sequence: CASSPSGGATDTQYF. The full variable domain, in which reference TRBV18 and TRBJ2-3 provide the parts outside the CDR3, is NAGVMQNPRHLVRRRGQEARLRCSPMKGHSHVYWYRQLPEEGLKFMVYLQKENIIDESGMPKERFSAEFPKEGPSILRIQQVVRGDSAAYFCASSPSGGATDTQYFGPGTRLTVL.

The CDR3 protein is CASSPGISYEQYF. Written as DNA, the CDR3 is TGTGCCAGCAGTCCCGGGATATCCTACGAGCAGTACTTC. The chain employs TRBV6-5 and TRBJ2-5; perhaps TRBD2 as D (5 bases). The DNA end favors TRBJ2-7, so the J call may be wrong. The germline V gene encodes CDR1 MNHEY and CDR2 SVGAGI. The CDR3 totals 13 residues.

The chain employs TRBV18 and TRBJ1-1; D not resolved. V gave up 6 bases and J gave up 0 bases, with 11 bases separating them. Per germline, CDR1 KGHSH and CDR2 LQKENI. The CDR3 runs to 14 residues. CDR3 in DNA: TGTGCCAGCTCGTCTGGAGCATTGAACACTGAAGCTTTCTTT. Amino acids: CASSSGALNTEAFF.

This chain connects TRBV7-2 to TRBJ2-1, with D perhaps TRBD1 (5 bases). This CDR3 is 15 amino acids long. Trimming removed 6 bases from V and 8 bases from J, with 20 bases in between. Germline CDR1 SGHTA, CDR2 FQGNSA. CDR3 DNA sequence: TGTGCCAGCAGAAAAGACAGCCACGGCTCGGATGAGCAGTTCTTC. Its protein is CASRKDSHGSDEQFF.

V usage is TRBV11-2 and J usage is TRBJ1-2, with TRBD1 as a possible D gene (5 bases). CDR3 size: 16 residues. The germline gives CDR1 SGHAT, CDR2 FQNNGV. V shed 1 base and J shed 0 bases, with 12 bases lying between them. The chain's CDR3 is CASSLVAGLANYGYTF. CDR3 sequence (DNA): TGTGCCAGCAGCTTAGTGGCAGGGTTAGCTAACTATGGCTACACCTTC. The full variable domain, completed using reference TRBV11-2 and TRBJ1-2, is EAGVAQSPRYKIIEKRQSVAFWCNPISGHATLYWYQQILGQGPKLLIQFQNNGVVDDSQLPKDRFSAERLKGVDSTLKIQPAKLEDSAVYLCASSLVAGLANYGYTFGSGTRLTVV.

This clone was picked up a small number of times. The chain has TRBV18 and TRBJ1-1, with D maybe TRBD1 (5 bases). The CDR3 totals 14 residues. Germline CDR1 is KGHSH and CDR2 is LQKENI. V shed 6 bases and J shed 1 base, with 12 bases lying between them. The CDR3 DNA reads as TGTGCCAGCTCGGGGGGGACCGAGAACACTGAAGCTTTCTTT. It is translated as CASSGGTENTEAFF.

The chain is built from TRBV9 and TRBJ2-1; 7 bases match TRBD2. Germline CDR1 is SGDLS and CDR2 is YYNGEE. The CDR3 has 16 amino acids. V gave up 0 bases and J gave up 8 bases; unmatched junction bases: 11. The CDR3 loop reads CASSVVGERGTDEQFF. CDR3 DNA sequence: TGTGCCAGCAGCGTAGTAGGGGAGCGGGGTACCGATGAGCAGTTCTTC.

The sample holds a few counts of this clone. V and J are TRBV5-5 and TRBJ1-1; tentatively, D is TRBD1 (6 bases). The CDR3 runs 18 residues. The ends were cut back, 1 base at V and 4 bases at J, with 23 bases in the middle. CDR1 is SGHKS, CDR2 YYEKEE, per germline (reference sequence). This chain's CDR3 is CASSLYGGPGRGGTEAFF. As DNA, the CDR3 is TGTGCCAGCAGCTTGTATGGGGGGCCGGGTAGGGGGGGCACTGAAGCTTTCTTT.

This chain connects TRBV7-6 to TRBJ1-1; D is possibly TRBD1 (6 bases). V lost 5 bases and J lost 4, with 11 bases in between. Germline CDR1 SGHVS, CDR2 FNYEAQ. The CDR3 is 13 residues long. The CDR3 sequence: CASSPPQGTEAFF. The CDR3 coding sequence is TGTGCCAGCAGCCCCCCACAGGGCACTGAAGCTTTCTTT.

The J gene is TRBJ2-1, the V gene TRBV7-9, with 9 nucleotides matching TRBD2. This CDR3 spans 16 amino acids. In germline, CDR1 is SEHNR, CDR2 FQNEAQ (reference sequence). Trimming cost V 4 bases and J 9 bases; bases outside gene matches: 13. CDR3 amino acids: CASSSPDGGGALEQFF. The CDR3 DNA reads as TGTGCCAGCAGCTCCCCTGATGGCGGGGGGGCCCTTGAGCAGTTCTTC.

The CDR3 reads CASSANSGGAGMKTQYF. The DNA of the CDR3 is TGTGCCAGCAGCGCTAATAGCGGGGGGGCGGGTATGAAGACCCAGTACTTC. The rearrangement links TRBV5-4 to TRBJ2-5; 11 nucleotides agree with TRBD2. V gave up 4 bases and J gave up 6 bases; unmatched junction bases: 14. This CDR3 contains 17 residues. Germline CDR1 SGHNT, CDR2 YYREEE (reference sequence).